Below are 25 T cell receptor beta chains sequenced from a single sample in a study of T cell responses to AZD1222 COVID-19 vaccine. Clones were sequenced by immunoSEQ multiplex PCR, and TCRdb holds only the in-frame ones, with some missing. The sample holds 110,000 or so clones, more than 70% seen once. This specimen consisted of peripheral blood, obtained 28 days after the second AZD1222 dose. Receptors originate from an adult who received the AZD1222 COVID-19 vaccine.

The V gene is TRBV4-1, the J gene TRBJ2-3; 9 positions agree with TRBD2. Per germline, CDR1 MGHRA and CDR2 YSYEKL. J lost 6 bases, V lost 7 bases, and 11 bases had no gene match. This CDR3 contains 15 residues. In nucleotides, the CDR3 is TGCGCCAGCAAGGGGGTGACTAGCGGACTCGATACGCAGTATTTT. Translation: CASKGVTSGLDTQYF.

CDR3 sequence: CASRLDLQETQYF. The CDR3 bases are TGCGCCAGCAGGCTTGACCTGCAGGAGACCCAGTACTTC. The V gene is TRBV5-1, the J gene TRBJ2-5; D unresolved. The CDR3 runs to 13 residues. Deletions cut 5 bases from V and 5 bases from J, with 13 bases between. The germline V gene encodes CDR1 SGHRS and CDR2 YFSETQ.

This clone was detected only once. The chain couples TRBV19 to TRBJ2-1, with unresolved D. The CDR3 is 14 amino acids. Trimming removed 7 bases from V and 0 bases from J, with 10 bases in between. Per the germline V gene, CDR1 is LNHDA and CDR2 is SQIVND (reference sequence). CDR3 region: CASNPASSYNEQFF. DNA of the CDR3: TGTGCCAGTAATCCTGCCAGCTCCTACAATGAGCAGTTCTTC.

The CDR3 DNA follows: TGTGCCAGCAGCGGCCCTGCTAGCGGGGTCCTGAATGAGCAGTTCTTC. Its translation: CASSGPASGVLNEQFF. V gene TRBV9 combines with J gene TRBJ2-1; 9 bases fit TRBD2. The CDR3 contains 16 residues. Germline V lookup: CDR1 SGDLS, CDR2 YYNGEE. Losses at the gene ends were 3 bases for V and 7 bases for J; bases not matched to a gene: 11.

CDR3: CASSLSTKSGSQHF. CDR3 bases: TGTGCCAGCAGTTTATCGACCAAATCAGGGTCCCAGCATTTT. The chain recombines TRBV27 with TRBJ1-5; possibly TRBD1 for D (5 bases). In germline, CDR1 is MNHEY, CDR2 SMNVEV (reference sequence). The CDR3 loop spans 14 amino acids. V gave up 0 bases and J gave up 11 bases, with 14 bases separating them.

The chain couples TRBV27 to TRBJ1-5, with 8 bases matching TRBD1. With 6 bases clipped from V and 1 base from J, the junction kept 11 bases outside the gene matches. CDR1 and CDR2 (germline): MNHEY, SMNVEV (reference sequence). This CDR3 has 17 amino acids. CDR3 bases: TGTGCCAGCAGCCCAGTCATCTGGACAGGGAGCAATCAGCCCCAGCATTTT. Translation: CASSPVIWTGSNQPQHF.

The chain employs TRBV30 and TRBJ2-5; the D is unclear. The CDR3 loop spans 13 amino acids. Germline V gene sequence: CDR1 GTSNPN, CDR2 SVGIG (reference sequence). Trimming stripped 3 bases from V and 9 bases from J, with 17 bases between. CDR3 residues: CAWRDYRTDAQYF. CDR3 in DNA: TGTGCCTGGAGAGATTATAGGACGGATGCCCAGTACTTC.

The genes are TRBV7-8 and TRBJ2-2, with TRBD2 as a possible D gene (5 bases). The CDR3 has 14 amino acids. Per the germline V gene, CDR1 is SGHVS and CDR2 is FQNEAQ. Trimming took off 3 bases at V and 6 bases at J, with 11 bases between the two ends. The CDR3 spells CASSLVAGPGELFF. CDR3 in DNA: TGTGCCAGCAGCTTGGTTGCGGGCCCCGGGGAGCTGTTTTTT.

The V call is TRBV5-1, the J call TRBJ2-1; D uncertain. The CDR3 runs 14 residues. Germline V lookup: CDR1 SGHRS, CDR2 YFSETQ. Trimming stripped 2 bases from V and 1 base from J, with 7 bases between. The CDR3: CASSFRVSYNEQFF. CDR3 DNA sequence: TGCGCCAGCAGCTTTCGGGTATCCTACAATGAGCAGTTCTTC.

This clone was recorded once. The rearrangement uses TRBV9 and TRBJ1-2; the D gene is possibly TRBD1 (5 bases). The germline V gene has CDR1 SGDLS and CDR2 YYNGEE. Trimming stripped 4 bases from V and 2 bases from J, with 9 bases between. The CDR3 has 13 residues. CDR3 DNA: TGTGCCAGCAGCCCCGACAGAAACTATGGCTACACCTTC. This translates into CASSPDRNYGYTF.

This chain links TRBV5-4 with TRBJ2-5, with no clear D. This CDR3 has 13 residues. Germline values: CDR1 SGHNT, CDR2 YYREEE (reference sequence). The V and J ends lost 4 bases and 5 bases respectively, with 12 bases between them. CDR3 in amino acids: CASSPPGSETQYF. CDR3 DNA sequence: TGTGCCAGCAGCCCCCCCGGGTCGGAGACCCAGTACTTC.

This clone turned up a few times. The chain employs TRBV19 and TRBJ1-6, with D possibly TRBD1 on 6 matching bases. Trimming pared 3 bases from V and 8 bases from J, leaving 14 bases between. The CDR3 spans 15 residues. The V gene's germline CDR1 is LNHDA and CDR2 SQIVND (reference sequence). The DNA for the CDR3 is TGTGCCAGTAGTATCCAGGCAGGGGAGGATTCACCCCTCCACTTT. The encoded protein is CASSIQAGEDSPLHF.

The chain recombines TRBV7-2 with TRBJ1-2, with D unresolved. Germline-derived CDR1 and CDR2 are SGHTA and FQGNSA. The CDR3 spans 14 residues. The V and J ends lost 11 bases and 3 bases respectively, with 19 bases between them. For the CDR3, the DNA is TGTGCCGTGCCTAAGGGCGGTTTCGACTATGGCTACACCTTC. Translated: CAVPKGGFDYGYTF.

The V call is TRBV12-5, the J call TRBJ1-1; no clear D. Per the germline V gene, CDR1 is LGHNT and CDR2 is FRNRAP. The ends were cut back, 4 bases at V and 1 base at J, with 22 bases in the middle. This CDR3 comprises 18 residues. The CDR3 region has the DNA TGTGCTAGTGGTTCCCCAGATAGGCCTATCCTCGAGAACACTGAAGCTTTCTTT. Translating gives CASGSPDRPILENTEAFF.

The chain uses TRBV30 and TRBJ2-5; D might be TRBD1 or TRBD2, each matching 6 bases. Germline V CDR1 and CDR2: GTSNPN, SVGIG (reference sequence). The CDR3 is made up of 15 amino acids. The ends were cut back, 2 bases at V and 1 base at J, with 14 bases in the middle. The CDR3 nucleotides are TGTGCCTGGAGTCTAGGGGGGCAGGGCCAAGAGACCCAGTACTTC. The encoded protein is CAWSLGGQGQETQYF.

The chain recombines TRBV30 with TRBJ2-5; the D call may be TRBD1 or TRBD2 (5 bases each). V shed 4 bases and J shed 4 bases, with 10 bases lying between them. The germline V gene has CDR1 GTSNPN and CDR2 SVGIG (reference sequence). This CDR3 region has 12 residues. The CDR3: CAWKGPPETQYF. In DNA, the CDR3 is TGTGCCTGGAAGGGACCCCCAGAGACCCAGTACTTC.

The V and J genes are TRBV5-1 and TRBJ2-3, with TRBD2 as a possible D gene (5 bases). Germline CDR1 is SGHRS and CDR2 is YFSETQ. The germline V and J ends were trimmed by 4 bases and 6 bases, with 15 bases remaining between them. The CDR3 covers 14 residues. CDR3 amino acids: CASSAAQEADTQYF. As DNA, the CDR3 is TGCGCCAGCAGCGCGGCCCAGGAGGCGGATACGCAGTATTTT.

This chain joins TRBV18 and TRBJ1-1; D gene uncertain. Trimming removed 5 bases from V and 1 base from J, with 14 bases in between. CDR1 and CDR2 (germline): KGHSH, LQKENI. The CDR3 totals 15 residues. CDR3 protein: CASSSPRRENTEAFF. The CDR3 DNA is TGTGCCAGCTCATCCCCCAGGAGGGAGAACACTGAAGCTTTCTTT.

The V gene is TRBV7-8, the J gene TRBJ1-5; D call uncertain. The ends were cut back, 7 bases at V and 6 bases at J, with 10 bases in the middle. The CDR3 extends over 12 amino acids. CDR1 and CDR2 (germline): SGHVS, FQNEAQ. CDR3 coding DNA: TGTGCCAGCACCTCGGGGTTTCAGCCCCAGCATTTT. This translates into CASTSGFQPQHF.

The chain uses TRBV6-5 and TRBJ1-6, with a tentative D call TRBD1 (6 bases). The CDR3 contains 14 residues. Trimming shortened V by 8 bases and J by 0 bases, and 8 bases separated the two germline ends. Germline CDR1 MNHEY, CDR2 SVGAGI. The CDR3 DNA reads TGTGCCAGCCAGGGGAGCTCCTATAATTCACCCCTCCACTTT. Amino acids: CASQGSSYNSPLHF.

The rearrangement links TRBV10-3 to TRBJ1-1, with D possibly being TRBD1 (5 bases). V was clipped by 10 bases and J by 0 bases, with 12 bases between them. This CDR3 has 13 amino acids. The germline CDR1 and CDR2 sequences are ENHRY and SYGVKD. The CDR3 here is CATLAGMNTEAFF. CDR3 bases: TGTGCCACTTTGGCAGGGATGAACACTGAAGCTTTCTTT.

This sequence joins TRBV27 and TRBJ1-5; 11 bases match TRBD1. Unmatched junction bases numbered 6, after V lost 5 bases and J lost 3 bases. The CDR3 is 16 amino acids. The germline gives CDR1 MNHEY, CDR2 SMNVEV (reference sequence). The CDR3 here is CASSRQGQGVNQPQHF. CDR3 sequence (DNA): TGTGCCAGCAGTCGTCAGGGACAGGGGGTCAATCAGCCCCAGCATTTT.

This clone was detected once. V and J are TRBV11-2 and TRBJ1-2, with D possibly being TRBD1 (5 bases). V shed 3 bases and J shed 6 bases, with 14 bases lying between them. Germline CDR1 SGHAT, CDR2 FQNNGV. CDR3 length equals 14 residues. CDR3 nucleotides: TGTGCCAGCAGCTTGCCAGGGATTGTGGATGGCTACACCTTC. It yields the protein CASSLPGIVDGYTF. The full variable domain, in which reference TRBV11-2 and TRBJ1-2 provide the parts outside the CDR3, is EAGVAQSPRYKIIEKRQSVAFWCNPISGHATLYWYQQILGQGPKLLIQFQNNGVVDDSQLPKDRFSAERLKGVDSTLKIQPAKLEDSAVYLCASSLPGIVDGYTFGSGTRLTVV.

The rearrangement links TRBV7-2 to TRBJ2-3; the match to TRBD2 covers 13 bases. J lost 1 base, V lost 5 bases, and 3 bases had no gene match. CDR1 and CDR2 from the germline V gene are SGHTA and FQGNSA. This CDR3 has 16 amino acids. The CDR3 protein is CASSPGTSGGTDTQYF. The CDR3, as DNA: TGTGCCAGCAGCCCTGGGACTAGCGGGGGCACAGATACGCAGTATTTT.

V usage is TRBV5-1 and J usage is TRBJ1-5; D ambiguous. The ends were cut back, 4 bases at V and 0 bases at J, with 8 bases in the middle. The CDR3 spans 14 residues. Looked up from germline, CDR1 is SGHRS and CDR2 is YFSETQ. The CDR3: CASSTGDSNQPQHF. The CDR3 region has the DNA TGCGCCAGCAGCACCGGGGATAGCAATCAGCCCCAGCATTTT.